This T cell receptor (beta chain) was captured by sequencing in a study of T cell repertoires in ileal Crohn's disease. Profiling relied on immunoSEQ multiplex PCR, and the TCRdb table lists in-frame clones only, not all of them. The table has several thousand clones, roughly four fifths seen once. Time point meaning: neoterminal ileum biopsy at postoperative endoscopy, about 6 months after surgery. Looked up from germline, CDR1 is KGHSH and CDR2 is LQKENI. The CDR3 has 15 amino acids. Between the trimmed V and J ends, which lost 5 bases and 0 bases, there was a span of 10 bases. Material for sequencing was ileal tissue. The TCR comes from an adult with Crohn's disease. The chain joins TRBV18 to TRBJ2-2; a weak D match, TRBD1 (5 bases). CDR3 bases: TGTGCCAGCTCAAAGACAGAAGCGAACACCGGGGAGCTGTTTTTT. It specifies CASSKTEANTGELFF.